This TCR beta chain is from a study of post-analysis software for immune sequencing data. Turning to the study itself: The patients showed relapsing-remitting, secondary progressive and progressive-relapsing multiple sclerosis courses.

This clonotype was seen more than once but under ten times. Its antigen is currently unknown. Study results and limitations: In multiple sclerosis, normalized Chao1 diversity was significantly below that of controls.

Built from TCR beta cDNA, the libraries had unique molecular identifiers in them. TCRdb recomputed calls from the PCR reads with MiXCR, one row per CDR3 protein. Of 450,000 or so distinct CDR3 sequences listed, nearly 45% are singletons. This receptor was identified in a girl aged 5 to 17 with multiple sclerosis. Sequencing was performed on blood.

The CDR3 coding sequence is TGCAGTGCTAGAGTTGGGGAGCTTACCTACGAGCAGTACTTC. It yields the protein CSARVGELTYEQYF. The chain joins TRBV20-1 to TRBJ2-7, with D tentatively TRBD2 (5 bases). The ends were cut back, 1 base at V and 2 bases at J, with 12 bases in the middle. The length of the CDR3 is 14 residues. Germline values: CDR1 DFQATT, CDR2 SNEGSKA (reference sequence).